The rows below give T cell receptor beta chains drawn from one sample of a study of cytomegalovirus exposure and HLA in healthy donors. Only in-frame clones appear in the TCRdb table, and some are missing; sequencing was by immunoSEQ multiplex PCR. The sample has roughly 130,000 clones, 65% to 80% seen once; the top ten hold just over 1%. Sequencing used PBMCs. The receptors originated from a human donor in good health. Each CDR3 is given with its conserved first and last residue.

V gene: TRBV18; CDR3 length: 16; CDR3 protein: CASSPGPGQGTYEQYF
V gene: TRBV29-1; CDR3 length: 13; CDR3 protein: CSVERSDTGELFF
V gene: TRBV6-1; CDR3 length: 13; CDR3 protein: CASSHREDTEAFF
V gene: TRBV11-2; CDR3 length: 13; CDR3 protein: CASSTPRNYGYTF
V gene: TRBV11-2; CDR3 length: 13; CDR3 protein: CASSARQGSEQYF
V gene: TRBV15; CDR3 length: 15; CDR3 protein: CATSRLTSGANVLTF
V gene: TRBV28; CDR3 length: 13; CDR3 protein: CASSWTGDYEQYF
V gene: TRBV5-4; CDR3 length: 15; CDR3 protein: CASSEDSPSYNEQFF
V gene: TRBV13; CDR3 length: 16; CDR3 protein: CASSLGQGAHTDTQYF
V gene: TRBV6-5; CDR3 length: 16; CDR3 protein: CASSYAGLAGVNEQFF
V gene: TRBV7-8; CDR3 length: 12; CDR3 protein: CASSFLFGEQFF
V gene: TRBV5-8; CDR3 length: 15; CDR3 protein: CASSQDPGGPNEQFF
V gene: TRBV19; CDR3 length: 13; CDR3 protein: CASSPRQDYGYTF
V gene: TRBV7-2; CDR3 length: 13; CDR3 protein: CASSQEEHYEQYF
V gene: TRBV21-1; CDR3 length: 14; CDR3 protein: CASSKNPPEYEQYF
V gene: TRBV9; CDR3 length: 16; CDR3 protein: CASSVVGTSGTDTQYF